This TCR beta chain derives from a study of beta chain features in type 1 diabetes. Overall study findings and caveats: The similarity of naive, central memory and Treg TCRB repertoires appeared greater among patients than among healthy donors. Type 1 diabetes patients had TCRB CDR3s that were shorter (moderately but significantly so) in all four CD4+ subsets.

As concerns this clone: Its antigen is not identified. This sample also contains other DNA sequences that code for the same CDR3.

Expressed TCRB transcripts got sequenced, as all isolated RNA was reverse transcribed. Produced via immunoSEQ multiplex PCR; TCRdb's table is partial and in-frame only. The data hold around 70,000 clones, with roughly 49% observed a single time. Cell sorting via CD45RO/CCR7/CD25/CD127/CD95/CD27 was performed to obtain CD4+ naive, central memory, regulatory and stem cell-like memory cells. The germline gives CDR1 SEHNR, CDR2 FQNEAQ (reference sequence). The CDR3 covers 13 residues. Losses at the gene ends were 5 bases for V and 6 bases for J; bases not matched to a gene: 4. The receptor was isolated from a man younger than 45 with type 1 diabetes. The chain has TRBV7-9 and TRBJ1-5, with 7 bases aligning to TRBD1. Sequenced sample: central memory CD4+ T cells from blood. CDR3 DNA: TGTGCCAGCAGCAGCGACAGGGTTCAGCCCCAGCATTTT. Translated, it gives CASSSDRVQPQHF.